One sample yielded the 30 T cell receptor beta chains listed below, sequenced in a study of early T cells in non-severe SARS-CoV-2 infection. TCRdb used MiXCR to reprocess the 5' RACE reads, holding one entry per CDR3 protein. The data hold more than 90,000 distinct CDR3 sequences, with 13% observed a single time. The sample taken for sequencing was whole blood. Source of these receptors: an adult who was a healthcare worker with PCR-confirmed SARS-CoV-2 infection or an uninfected control (not recorded which).

This clonotype turned up a few times. This chain connects TRBV11-2 to TRBJ1-4; 8 nucleotides match TRBD1. There are 15 residues in the CDR3. V lost 5 bases, J lost 7 bases, and 9 bases stayed unmatched. Germline V gene sequence: CDR1 SGHAT, CDR2 FQNNGV. In DNA, the CDR3 is TGTGCCAGCAGCATTCGGACAGGGACGACTGAAAAACTGTTTTTT. Translated, it gives CASSIRTGTTEKLFF. The variable domain in full, with the rest retrieved from reference TRBV11-2 and TRBJ1-4, is EAGVAQSPRYKIIEKRQSVAFWCNPISGHATLYWYQQILGQGPKLLIQFQNNGVVDDSQLPKDRFSAERLKGVDSTLKIQPAKLEDSAVYLCASSIRTGTTEKLFFGSGTQLSVL.

Only a few counts were recorded for this clonotype. The chain couples TRBV7-2 to TRBJ2-3; 14 nucleotides align to TRBD2. The CDR3 length is 16 residues. J lost 1 base, V lost 6 bases, and 3 bases had no gene match. Germline CDR1 is SGHTA and CDR2 is FQGNSA. Here the CDR3 DNA reads TGTGCCAGCAGAGGACTAGCGGGGGGCCGCACAGATACGCAGTATTTT. It yields the protein CASRGLAGGRTDTQYF. Full variable domain (outside the CDR3, taken from reference TRBV7-2 and TRBJ2-3): GAGVSQSPSNKVTEKGKDVELRCDPISGHTALYWYRQSLGQGLEFLIYFQGNSAPDKSGLPSDRFSAERTGGSVSTLTIQRTQQEDSAVYLCASRGLAGGRTDTQYFGPGTRLTVL.

About this clonotype itself: The CDR3 does not close with the conserved phenylalanine or tryptophan, likely indicating a read error. The rearrangement uses TRBV18 and TRBJ1-4; tentative D call: TRBD1 (5 bases). The V gene's germline CDR1 is KGHSH and CDR2 LQKENI. With 4 bases removed from V and 0 bases from J, the gap between germline ends came to 12 bases. The CDR3 has 16 amino acids. Here the CDR3 DNA reads TGTGCCAGCTCACTTTTCCGGGGACCAACTAATGAAAAACTGTTTTCT. Residues: CASSLFRGPTNEKLFS.

This chain links TRBV6-2 or TRBV6-3 with TRBJ2-1, with 12 nucleotides matching TRBD2. The CDR3 spans 13 residues. V gave up 6 bases and J gave up 9 bases; unmatched junction bases: 3. From germline, CDR1 is MNHEY and CDR2 SVGEGT. This chain's CDR3 is CASSTLAGGEQFF. DNA of the CDR3: TGTGCCAGCAGCACACTAGCGGGGGGTGAGCAGTTCTTC.

The chain couples TRBV29-1 to TRBJ1-2; possible D gene TRBD1, 5 bases. The length of the CDR3 is 14 residues. Germline assignment: CDR1 SQVTM and CDR2 ANQGSEA. V lost 1 base and J lost 2, with 11 bases in between. The CDR3 loop reads CSVEAPRDNYGYTF. The CDR3 nucleotides are TGCAGCGTTGAAGCCCCCCGGGACAACTATGGCTACACCTTC.

This clonotype occurred many times. V usage is TRBV20-1 and J usage is TRBJ1-6; D unresolved. This CDR3 has 15 residues. The ends were cut back, 0 bases at V and 6 bases at J, with 12 bases in the middle. In germline, CDR1 is DFQATT, CDR2 SNEGSKA (reference sequence). In nucleotides, the CDR3 is TGCAGTGCTAGAGACCTCCGGGAACCTAATTCACCCCTCCACTTT. Translated, it gives CSARDLREPNSPLHF.

There are many counts of this clonotype. The chain is built from TRBV6-1 and TRBJ1-2; D is undetermined. Trimming removed 3 bases at V and 8 bases at J, with 13 bases between. The CDR3 totals 13 residues. Germline CDR1 is MNHNS and CDR2 is SASEGT. CDR3 amino acids: CASSDQALRGYTF. CDR3 DNA sequence: TGTGCCAGCAGTGATCAGGCCCTGAGGGGCTACACCTTC.

This sequence joins TRBV25-1 and TRBJ2-1; 8 nucleotides agree with TRBD1. Germline V gene data show CDR1 as MGHDK and CDR2 as SYGVNS. V lost 3 bases and J lost 7; bases outside the gene matches: 5. There are 14 residues in the CDR3. The CDR3 region is CASSDWTGRNEQFF. CDR3 in DNA: TGTGCCAGCAGTGACTGGACAGGGAGGAATGAGCAGTTCTTC.

This clonotype was recorded many times. A read error may account for a junction end that differs from germline. The chain links TRBV4-1 to TRBJ1-4; 8 positions match TRBD1. This CDR3 is 16 amino acids long. Per the germline V gene, CDR1 is MGHRA and CDR2 is YSYEKL. CDR3 sequence (DNA): TGCGCCAGCAGCCTGACTTTAGACAGGGGATATGAGAAACTGTTTTTT. Translated: CASSLTLDRGYEKLFF.

This clonotype was observed many times. The chain joins TRBV20-1 to TRBJ1-5; no definite D call. The V end lost 5 bases, the J end lost 3 bases, and 11 bases lay between the germline ends. The CDR3 is 13 residues long. Germline CDR1 and CDR2: DFQATT and SNEGSKA (reference sequence). CDR3 bases: TGCAGTGCTGCCCCCGGGATCAATCAGCCCCAGCATTTT. This translates into CSAAPGINQPQHF.

This clonotype was observed a single time. The chain couples TRBV29-1 to TRBJ2-7; D is tentatively TRBD1 or TRBD2 (5 bases each). This CDR3 has 13 amino acids. CDR1 is SQVTM, CDR2 ANQGSEA, per germline. V was cut by 5 bases and J by 0 bases, with 11 bases left in between. This chain's CDR3 is CSVTGPSSYEQYF. In DNA form, the CDR3 reads TGCAGCGTTACGGGACCGAGCTCCTACGAGCAGTACTTC.

J is TRBJ2-1 and V is TRBV27; possible D gene TRBD2, 5 bases. There are 15 residues in the CDR3. V was clipped by 6 bases and J by 0 bases, with 12 bases between them. Germline V gene sequence: CDR1 MNHEY, CDR2 SMNVEV (reference sequence). The CDR3 nucleotides are TGTGCCAGCAGCCTTCGGACTCTCTCCTACAATGAGCAGTTCTTC. Its translation: CASSLRTLSYNEQFF.

The J gene is TRBJ2-1, the V gene TRBV28; D possibly corresponds to TRBD1 (6 bases). V was clipped by 5 bases and J by 1 base, with 12 bases between them. Germline CDR1 is MDHEN and CDR2 is SYDVKM. The CDR3 has 15 residues. The CDR3 nucleotides are TGTGCCAGCAGTGCTCAGGGGATTTCCTACAATGAGCAGTTCTTC. Its protein is CASSAQGISYNEQFF.

Regarding this clonotype: One base away lies a much larger clone, so this may be a sequencing read error. This sequence joins TRBV7-2 and TRBJ2-7; 7 positions match TRBD1. Germline V gives CDR1 SGHTA, CDR2 FQGNSA. The CDR3 has 13 amino acids. The V gene end was trimmed by 4 bases and the J gene end by 5 bases; junction bases not matched to a gene: 5. The CDR3 spells CASSSGQTHEQYF. The CDR3 nucleotides read TGTGCCAGCAGCTCGGGACAGACCCACGAGCAGTACTTC.

This clonotype was recorded a few times. V gene TRBV6-1 combines with J gene TRBJ1-1, with D uncertain. The V end was cut by 2 bases, the J end by 5 bases, with 15 bases between. From germline, CDR1 is MNHNS and CDR2 SASEGT. This CDR3 has 15 amino acids. CDR3 amino acids: CASSESGPLGTEAFF. The CDR3 nucleotides are TGTGCCAGCAGTGAAAGTGGTCCCCTGGGGACTGAAGCTTTCTTT.

This clonotype was seen only a few times. The chain carries TRBV5-5 and TRBJ2-7, with D tentatively TRBD2 (5 bases). Germline assignment: CDR1 SGHKS and CDR2 YYEKEE (reference sequence). V was cut by 4 bases and J by 5 bases, with 16 bases left in between. This CDR3 is built from 14 residues. The CDR3 region is CASSRYRGTDEQYF. CDR3 nucleotides: TGTGCCAGCAGCCGATACCGGGGTACCGACGAGCAGTACTTC.

The rearrangement links TRBV5-1 to TRBJ2-1; 10 bases are a match to TRBD2. The length of the CDR3 is 15 residues. Trimming cost V 4 bases and J 8 bases; bases outside gene matches: 9. From germline, CDR1 is SGHRS and CDR2 YFSETQ. The CDR3 sequence: CASSRTSGVWDEQFF. DNA of the CDR3: TGCGCCAGCAGCCGAACTAGCGGGGTTTGGGATGAGCAGTTCTTC.

A few counts support this clonotype. J is TRBJ2-5 and V is TRBV6-1; a possible D gene is TRBD1 (5 bases). The V gene's germline CDR1 is MNHNS and CDR2 SASEGT. V was cut by 4 bases and J by 4 bases, with 10 bases left in between. CDR3 length: 13 residues. The CDR3 here is CASSVGVRETQYF. Written as DNA, the CDR3 is TGTGCCAGCAGTGTAGGGGTACGAGAGACCCAGTACTTC.

The sample holds many counts of this clonotype. The J gene is TRBJ1-2, the V gene TRBV12-3 or TRBV12-4; TRBD1 might be the D (5 bases). The V and J ends lost 10 bases and 7 bases respectively, with 16 bases between them. This CDR3 spans 12 amino acids. CDR3 in DNA: TGTGCCAACAGGCGGGGGTTAGGTGGCTACACCTTC. It specifies CANRRGLGGYTF.

This clonotype has just a few counts. V and J are TRBV6-6 and TRBJ1-5, with D hard to call. The CDR3 loop spans 15 amino acids. The ends were cut back, 2 bases at V and 0 bases at J, with 8 bases in the middle. The germline CDR1 and CDR2 sequences are MNHNY and SVGAGI (reference sequence). As DNA, the CDR3 is TGTGCCAGCAGTTACATCAGAGATAGCAATCAGCCCCAGCATTTT. This codes for CASSYIRDSNQPQHF.

In this sample, this clonotype turned up many times. The chain has TRBV4-2 and TRBJ1-6, with unresolved D. This CDR3 region has 15 residues. Germline V gene lookup returns CDR1 LGHNA and CDR2 YNFKEQ. V shed 1 base and J shed 6 bases, with 10 bases lying between them. CDR3 nucleotides: TGTGCCAGCAGCCAAGGAGAGGCTGTTAATTCACCCCTCCACTTT. Amino acids: CASSQGEAVNSPLHF.

This clonotype was observed many times. V gene TRBV7-2 combines with J gene TRBJ2-3; D not certain. V lost 4 bases and J 4 bases, leaving 9 bases between the germline ends. Germline lookup yields CDR1 SGHTA and CDR2 FQGNSA. CDR3 length: 13 amino acids. The CDR3 nucleotides are TGTGCCAGCAGCTCCGCAAACTCAGATACGCAGTATTTT. It encodes CASSSANSDTQYF.

The chain employs TRBV4-2 and TRBJ2-7; 7 bases are a match to TRBD2. Trimming at V came to 2 bases and at J to 6 bases, leaving 13 bases not matched to a gene. The CDR3 is 16 residues long. CDR1 is LGHNA and CDR2 is YNFKEQ in the germline V gene. CDR3 sequence: CASSQKISGGHSEQYF. CDR3 DNA: TGTGCCAGCAGCCAAAAGATCTCGGGGGGTCATTCCGAGCAGTACTTC.

There are many counts of this clonotype. The V call is TRBV6-6, the J call TRBJ2-3; D could derive from TRBD1 or TRBD2 (6 bases each). This CDR3 comprises 18 residues. CDR1 and CDR2 from the germline V gene are MNHNY and SVGAGI (reference sequence). V was clipped by 0 bases and J by 2 bases, with 18 bases between them. In DNA form, the CDR3 reads TGTGCCAGCAGTTACTCGATGGTATCCGGGGGCCTCACAGATACGCAGTATTTT. Amino acids: CASSYSMVSGGLTDTQYF.

This clonotype occurred a few times. The rearrangement uses TRBV7-9 and TRBJ2-1, with D perhaps TRBD1 (6 bases). The V and J ends lost 2 bases and 2 bases respectively, with 10 bases between them. The germline CDR1 and CDR2 sequences are SEHNR and FQNEAQ (reference sequence). This CDR3 region has 15 residues. The CDR3: CASSLPQGAYNEQFF. DNA for the CDR3: TGTGCCAGCAGCTTACCACAGGGCGCCTACAATGAGCAGTTCTTC.

The rearrangement links TRBV6-2 or TRBV6-3 to TRBJ1-5; D not resolved. Germline-derived CDR1 and CDR2 are MNHEY and SVGEGT. Trimming stripped 8 bases from V and 5 bases from J, with 13 bases between. The CDR3 loop spans 13 amino acids. CDR3 region: CASVGQAHQPQHF. As DNA, the CDR3 is TGTGCCAGCGTGGGCCAAGCCCATCAGCCCCAGCATTTT.

The chain employs TRBV2 and TRBJ1-1, with D possibly matching TRBD1 (6 bases). CDR1 and CDR2 (germline): SNHLY, FYNNEI. Trimming pared 4 bases from V and 5 bases from J, leaving 8 bases between. The CDR3 is 12 residues long. The CDR3 DNA reads TGTGCCAGCAGTGGGGGGCGAACTGAAGCTTTCTTT. It yields the protein CASSGGRTEAFF. Based on the CDR3 plus reference TRBV2 and TRBJ1-1, the full variable domain is EPEVTQTPSHQVTQMGQEVILRCVPISNHLYFYWYRQILGQKVEFLVSFYNNEISEKSEIFDDQFSVERPDGSNFTLKIRSTKLEDSAMYFCASSGGRTEAFFGQGTRLTVV.

This clonotype was recorded at least ten times. The chain combines TRBV6-1 with TRBJ1-1; 9 positions match TRBD1. Per germline, CDR1 MNHNS and CDR2 SASEGT. V lost 7 bases and J lost 3; bases outside the gene matches: 9. The CDR3 consists of 15 residues. Here the CDR3 DNA reads TGTGCCAGCACCTCCCTTTGGACAGGGGACACTGAAGCTTTCTTT. Translated, it gives CASTSLWTGDTEAFF.

This clonotype was seen more than once but under ten times. This chain links TRBV19 with TRBJ1-2; D unresolved. The CDR3 extends over 16 amino acids. The germline gives CDR1 LNHDA, CDR2 SQIVND (reference sequence). V lost 6 bases, J lost 5 bases, and 22 bases lay in between. CDR3 DNA: TGTGCCAGTAGAAGAGGCGAGACCCAACTACGGTATGGCTACACCTTC. It codes for CASRRGETQLRYGYTF.

Note on this clonotype: Possible read error: a much larger clone is one base away. DNA for the CDR3: TGTGTCAGCAGCTTGTGGGACAGCACCGGGGAGCTGTTTTTT. Translating gives CVSSLWDSTGELFF. The chain couples TRBV5-5 to TRBJ2-2; 7 positions match TRBD1. The germline gives CDR1 SGHKS, CDR2 YYEKEE (reference sequence). CDR3 size: 14 residues.